This passage covers 14 T cell receptor beta chains from one sample sequenced in a study of shared clonotypes between healthy human individuals. The protocol was immunoSEQ multiplex PCR, while the TCRdb copy is restricted to in-frame clones and leaves out a portion. The sample contains 800,000 to 1,200,000 clones, 75% to 85% of which appear only once. Specimen: memory CD4+ T cells from PBMCs. Subset indicated: CD45RA-negative fraction. The receptors shown here come from a man aged 18 to 29 in good health. Some clones in this sample may be carry-over from other donors' samples.

The rearrangement links TRBV7-2 to TRBJ2-2; the D gene is possibly TRBD2 (5 bases). Deletions cut 2 bases from V and 3 bases from J, with 10 bases between. Germline V lookup: CDR1 SGHTA, CDR2 FQGNSA. The CDR3 is 15 residues long. CDR3 protein: CASSLLVGDTGELFF. The DNA for the CDR3 is TGTGCCAGCAGCTTATTGGTCGGGGACACCGGGGAGCTGTTTTTT.

This clone turned up a few times. V usage is TRBV18 and J usage is TRBJ1-1, with D possibly matching TRBD1 (5 bases). This CDR3 contains 16 residues. Between the trimmed V and J ends, which lost 1 base and 8 bases, there was a span of 20 bases. Germline CDR1 KGHSH, CDR2 LQKENI. CDR3 DNA sequence: TGTGCCAGCTCACCACTGATCGGTCAGGGTGAATCAGAAGCTTTCTTT. Amino acids: CASSPLIGQGESEAFF. The entire variable domain, with the rest obtained from reference TRBV18 and TRBJ1-1, is as follows: NAGVMQNPRHLVRRRGQEARLRCSPMKGHSHVYWYRQLPEEGLKFMVYLQKENIIDESGMPKERFSAEFPKEGPSILRIQQVVRGDSAAYFCASSPLIGQGESEAFFGQGTRLTVV.

This clone was recorded at least ten times. The rearrangement joins TRBV28 to TRBJ2-7, with 13 nucleotides matching TRBD2. The V gene's germline CDR1 is MDHEN and CDR2 SYDVKM. J lost 2 bases, V lost 8 bases, and 9 bases had no gene match. There are 16 residues in the CDR3. CDR3 sequence reads: CASGKRLAGGPYEQYF. CDR3 DNA sequence: TGTGCCAGCGGGAAGAGACTAGCGGGAGGCCCCTACGAGCAGTACTTC.

The J gene is TRBJ2-1, the V gene TRBV5-1, with D possibly being TRBD1 (5 bases). The V and J ends lost 0 bases and 3 bases respectively, with 7 bases between them. The germline CDR1 and CDR2 sequences are SGHRS and YFSETQ. The CDR3 totals 14 residues. Written as DNA, the CDR3 is TGCGCCAGCAGCTTGGCCAGGGACTACAATGAGCAGTTCTTC. Translation gives CASSLARDYNEQFF.

This chain uses TRBV4-3 with TRBJ1-3, with D possibly TRBD1 on 5 matching bases. Germline lookup yields CDR1 LGHNA and CDR2 YSLEER. V lost 4 bases, J lost 3 bases, and 16 bases lay in between. The length of the CDR3 is 16 residues. As DNA, the CDR3 is TGCGCCAGCAGCCTTTTAGGTGGGGCTTATGGAAACACCATATATTTT. Amino acid sequence: CASSLLGGAYGNTIYF.

The genes are TRBV6-1 and TRBJ2-2, with a possible D match to TRBD1 (5 bases). The germline V and J ends were trimmed by 6 bases and 8 bases, with 10 bases remaining between them. The V gene's germline CDR1 is MNHNS and CDR2 SASEGT. The CDR3 is 12 amino acids. The CDR3 coding sequence is TGTGCCAGCAGCTACAGACAGGGGGAGCTGTTTTTT. This encodes CASSYRQGELFF.

This chain uses TRBV19 with TRBJ2-7; D remains unclear. Trimming stripped 6 bases from V and 0 bases from J, with 9 bases between. The CDR3 is made up of 13 amino acids. Germline lookup yields CDR1 LNHDA and CDR2 SQIVND (reference sequence). The CDR3 sequence is CASRGSSSYEQYF. CDR3 bases: TGTGCCAGTAGGGGAAGTTCCTCCTACGAGCAGTACTTC.

This chain connects TRBV7-2 to TRBJ1-5; 8 bases align to TRBD1. The CDR3 contains 15 residues. Per germline, CDR1 SGHTA and CDR2 FQGNSA. V gave up 1 base and J gave up 6 bases; unmatched junction bases: 5. This CDR3 is CASSLGTGRIQPQHF. The CDR3 DNA sequence: TGTGCCAGCAGCTTAGGGACAGGGAGGATTCAGCCCCAGCATTTT.

V gene TRBV29-1 combines with J gene TRBJ1-1; TRBD1 aligns across 7 bases. This CDR3 is built from 13 residues. Germline values: CDR1 SQVTM, CDR2 ANQGSEA. V was clipped by 5 bases and J by 4 bases; unmatched bases: 7. The CDR3 loop is CSVYEQGSTEAFF. CDR3 bases: TGCAGCGTTTACGAACAGGGGAGCACTGAAGCTTTCTTT. The whole variable domain, filled in from reference TRBV29-1 and TRBJ1-1, reads SAVISQKPSRDICQRGTSLTIQCQVDSQVTMMFWYRQQPGQSLTLIATANQGSEATYESGFVIDKFPISRPNLTFSTLTVSNMSPEDSSIYLCSVYEQGSTEAFFGQGTRLTVV.

Of note for this clone: At one end, the junction sequence differs from germline, possibly due to a read error. The rearrangement uses TRBV2 and TRBJ1-2; 11 nucleotides agree with TRBD1. Per germline, CDR1 SNHLY and CDR2 FYNNEI. The CDR3 runs to 16 residues. CDR3 protein: CASSRTGGALTNGCTF. CDR3 bases: TGTGCCAGCAGTCGGACAGGGGGCGCGTTAACAAATGGCTGCACCTTC.

This chain joins TRBV10-1 and TRBJ2-3; D not resolved. Germline V lookup: CDR1 WNHNN, CDR2 SYGVQD (reference sequence). Between the trimmed V and J ends, which lost 5 bases and 4 bases, there was a span of 19 bases. This CDR3 has 16 residues. CDR3 nucleotides: TGCGCCAGCAGTCCCCCCGACTCCGTAGGTTCAGATACGCAGTATTTT. Translation gives CASSPPDSVGSDTQYF.

CDR3 region: CASSDRRTLTYEQYF. CDR3 DNA sequence: TGTGCCAGCAGCGACCGTAGGACACTGACCTACGAGCAGTACTTC. The V gene is TRBV6-5, the J gene TRBJ2-7; D possibly corresponds to TRBD1 (5 bases). The V end was cut by 6 bases, the J end by 2 bases, with 17 bases between. There are 15 residues in the CDR3. Germline V CDR1 and CDR2: MNHEY, SVGAGI.

This clone was seen only a few times. The V and J genes are TRBV29-1 and TRBJ2-1; the D is unclear. The germline gives CDR1 SQVTM, CDR2 ANQGSEA. Trimming took 7 bases from V and 2 from J, leaving 15 bases between them. This CDR3 is 14 amino acids long. CDR3 coding DNA: TGCAGCGCCGGCCCCAGGCTGACCTACAATGAGCAGTTCTTC. It codes for CSAGPRLTYNEQFF.

The chain joins TRBV11-1 to TRBJ2-5, with D perhaps matching TRBD1 (6 bases). Germline-derived CDR1 and CDR2 are SGHAT and FQDESV (reference sequence). Trimming cost V 5 bases and J 3 bases, with 22 bases left between them. This CDR3 is 17 amino acids long. The CDR3 region has the DNA TGTGCCAGCAGCCCTAGAAGGGGACACCAGTTAGAAGAGACCCAGTACTTC. This sequence encodes CASSPRRGHQLEETQYF.